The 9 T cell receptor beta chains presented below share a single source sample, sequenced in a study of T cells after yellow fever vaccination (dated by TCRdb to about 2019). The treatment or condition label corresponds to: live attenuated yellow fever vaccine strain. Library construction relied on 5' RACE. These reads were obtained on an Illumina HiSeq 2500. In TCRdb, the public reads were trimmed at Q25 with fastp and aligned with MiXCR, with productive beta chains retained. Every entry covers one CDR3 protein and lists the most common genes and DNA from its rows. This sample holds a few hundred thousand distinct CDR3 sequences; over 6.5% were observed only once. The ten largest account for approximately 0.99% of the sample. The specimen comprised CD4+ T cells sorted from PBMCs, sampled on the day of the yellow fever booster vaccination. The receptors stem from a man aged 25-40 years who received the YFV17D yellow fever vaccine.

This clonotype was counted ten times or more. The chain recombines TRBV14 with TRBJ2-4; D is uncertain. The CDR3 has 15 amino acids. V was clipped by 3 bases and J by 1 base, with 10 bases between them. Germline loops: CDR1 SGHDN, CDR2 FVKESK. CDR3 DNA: TGTGCCAGCAGCCAGGGCGGCATGGCCAAAAACATTCAGTACTTC. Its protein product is CASSQGGMAKNIQYF.

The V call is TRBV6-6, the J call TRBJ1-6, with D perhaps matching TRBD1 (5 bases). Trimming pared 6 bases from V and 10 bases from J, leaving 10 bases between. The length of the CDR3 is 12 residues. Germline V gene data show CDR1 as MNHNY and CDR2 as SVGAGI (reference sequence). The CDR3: CASSPGESPLHF. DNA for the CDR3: TGTGCCAGCAGCCCGGGGGAGTCACCCCTCCACTTT.

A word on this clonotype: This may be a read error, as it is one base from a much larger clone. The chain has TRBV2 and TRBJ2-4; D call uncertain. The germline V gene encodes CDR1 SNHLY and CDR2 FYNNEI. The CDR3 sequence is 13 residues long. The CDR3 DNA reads TGTGCCTGCAGTGGATTAGCCAAAAACATTCAGTACTTC. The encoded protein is CACSGLAKNIQYF.

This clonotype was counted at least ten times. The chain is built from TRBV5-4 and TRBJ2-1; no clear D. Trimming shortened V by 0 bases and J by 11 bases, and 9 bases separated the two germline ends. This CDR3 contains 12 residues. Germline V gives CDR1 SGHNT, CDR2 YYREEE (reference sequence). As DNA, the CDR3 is TGTGCCAGCAGCTTGGAGGTGGGGAAGCAGTTCTTC. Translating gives CASSLEVGKQFF.

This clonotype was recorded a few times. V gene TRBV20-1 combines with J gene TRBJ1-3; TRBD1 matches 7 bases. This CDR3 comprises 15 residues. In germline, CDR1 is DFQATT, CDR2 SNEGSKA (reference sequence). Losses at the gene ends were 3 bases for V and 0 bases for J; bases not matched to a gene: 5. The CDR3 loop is CSASAGTVSGNTIYF. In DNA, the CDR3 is TGCAGTGCTAGTGCAGGGACAGTCTCTGGAAACACCATATATTTT.

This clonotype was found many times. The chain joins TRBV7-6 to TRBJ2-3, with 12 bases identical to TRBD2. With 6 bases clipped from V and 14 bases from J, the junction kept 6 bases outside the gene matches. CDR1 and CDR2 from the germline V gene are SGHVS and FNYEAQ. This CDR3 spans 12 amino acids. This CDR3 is CASRLAGGEGYF. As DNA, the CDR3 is TGTGCCAGCAGACTAGCGGGAGGCGAGGGGTATTTT.

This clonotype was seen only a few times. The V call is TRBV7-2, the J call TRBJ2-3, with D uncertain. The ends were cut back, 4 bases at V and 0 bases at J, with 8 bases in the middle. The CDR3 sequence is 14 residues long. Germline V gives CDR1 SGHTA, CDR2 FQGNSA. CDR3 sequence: CASSSQWSTDTQYF. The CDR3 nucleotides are TGTGCCAGCAGCTCCCAGTGGAGCACAGATACGCAGTATTTT. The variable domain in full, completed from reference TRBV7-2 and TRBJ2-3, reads GAGVSQSPSNKVTEKGKDVELRCDPISGHTALYWYRQSLGQGLEFLIYFQGNSAPDKSGLPSDRFSAERTGGSVSTLTIQRTQQEDSAVYLCASSSQWSTDTQYFGPGTRLTVL.

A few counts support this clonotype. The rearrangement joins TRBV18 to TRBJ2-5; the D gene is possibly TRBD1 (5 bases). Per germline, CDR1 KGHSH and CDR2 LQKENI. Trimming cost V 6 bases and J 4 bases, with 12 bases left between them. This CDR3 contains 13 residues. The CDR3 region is CASSPGSRETQYF. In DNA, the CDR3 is TGTGCCAGCTCTCCAGGGTCCAGAGAGACCCAGTACTTC.

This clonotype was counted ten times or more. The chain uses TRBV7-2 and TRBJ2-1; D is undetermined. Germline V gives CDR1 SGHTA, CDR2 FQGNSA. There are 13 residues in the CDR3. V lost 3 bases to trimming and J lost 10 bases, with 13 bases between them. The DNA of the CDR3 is TGTGCCAGCAGCTTGCCCCCTGCTGGCGAGCAGTTCTTC. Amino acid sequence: CASSLPPAGEQFF.